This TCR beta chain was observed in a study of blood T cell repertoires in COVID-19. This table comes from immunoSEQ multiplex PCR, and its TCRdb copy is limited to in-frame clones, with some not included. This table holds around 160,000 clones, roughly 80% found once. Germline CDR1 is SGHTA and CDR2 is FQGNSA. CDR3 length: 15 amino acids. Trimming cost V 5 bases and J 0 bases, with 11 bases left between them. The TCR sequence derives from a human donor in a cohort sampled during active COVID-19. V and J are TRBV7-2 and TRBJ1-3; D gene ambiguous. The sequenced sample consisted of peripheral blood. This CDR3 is CASSRQYGSGNTIYF. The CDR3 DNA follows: TGTGCCAGCAGCCGCCAATACGGCTCTGGAAACACCATATATTTT.